Presented here are 13 T cell receptor beta chains from one specimen sequenced in a study of control samples from healthy donors and cancer patients. Generated by immunoSEQ multiplex PCR, the TCRdb table keeps only in-frame clones and is missing some. The table records about 190,000 clones, roughly nine tenths of them present only once. Specimen: blood. These receptors were collected from a man aged 25 to 40 in good health.

This chain uses TRBV19 with TRBJ1-6; D uncertain. Between the trimmed V and J ends, which lost 1 base and 7 bases, there was a span of 17 bases. The CDR3 sequence is 17 residues long. Germline CDR1 and CDR2: LNHDA and SQIVND (reference sequence). CDR3 nucleotides: TGTGCCAGTAGTATAGGGCTCTGGAGGACGAGGAATTCACCCCTCCACTTT. It is translated as CASSIGLWRTRNSPLHF.

V and J are TRBV5-1 and TRBJ1-6, with unresolved D. Looked up from germline, CDR1 is SGHRS and CDR2 is YFSETQ. This CDR3 spans 16 amino acids. V lost 2 bases to trimming and J lost 0 bases, with 9 bases between them. The CDR3: CASSFQPNSYNSPLHF. The CDR3 coding sequence is TGCGCCAGCAGCTTCCAGCCGAACTCCTATAATTCACCCCTCCACTTT.

CDR3 DNA: TGTGCCAGCAGTTTATCGTCCAGGGTGGCCTACGAGCAGTACTTC. Its translation is CASSLSSRVAYEQYF. The chain joins TRBV27 to TRBJ2-7, with D possibly matching TRBD1 (5 bases). This CDR3 region has 15 residues. Trimming left V 0 bases short and J 2 bases short, with 11 bases between. CDR1 and CDR2 from the germline V gene are MNHEY and SMNVEV (reference sequence).

The rearrangement uses TRBV5-5 and TRBJ1-5; no clear D gene. V dropped 0 bases and J dropped 0 bases, with 7 bases sitting between them. CDR1 is SGHKS and CDR2 is YYEKEE in the germline V gene (reference sequence). This CDR3 region has 15 residues. This chain's CDR3 is CASSLGSHSNQPQHF. CDR3 nucleotide sequence: TGTGCCAGCAGCTTGGGGAGCCATAGCAATCAGCCCCAGCATTTT.

The chain recombines TRBV5-6 with TRBJ2-5, with TRBD1 matching 8 bases. The CDR3 consists of 14 residues. In germline, CDR1 is SGHDT, CDR2 YYEEEE. The trim removed 3 bases at V and 9 bases at J, leaving 10 bases unmatched. The CDR3 spells CASSSPGRDRSQYF. In DNA form, the CDR3 reads TGTGCCAGCAGCTCTCCGGGACGGGACAGGTCCCAGTACTTC.

In nucleotides, the CDR3 is TGTGCCAGCAGCTCTCAACCGGGACAGGTTTCGGACTATGGCTACACCTTC. Translated, it gives CASSSQPGQVSDYGYTF. The rearrangement links TRBV7-9 to TRBJ1-2; 8 nucleotides line up with TRBD1. Germline-derived CDR1 and CDR2 are SEHNR and FQNEAQ (reference sequence). V dropped 4 bases and J dropped 3; count of bases not matched to a gene: 13. This CDR3 spans 17 amino acids.

This clone came up once. The chain combines TRBV19 with TRBJ1-5; D may be TRBD1 (5 bases). V lost 1 base and J 6 bases, leaving 19 bases between the germline ends. The CDR3 is 17 amino acids. CDR1 is LNHDA, CDR2 SQIVND, per germline (reference sequence). The CDR3 coding sequence is TGTGCCAGTAGTATAGGGGCCCTGGTTTCCGGGGGTCAGCCCCAGCATTTT. Its translation: CASSIGALVSGGQPQHF.

The V call is TRBV7-8, the J call TRBJ2-2, with 7 positions matching TRBD1. With 1 base clipped from V and 3 bases from J, the junction kept 5 bases outside the gene matches. Germline lookup yields CDR1 SGHVS and CDR2 FQNEAQ. This CDR3 is 16 amino acids long. The CDR3 nucleotides read TGTGCCAGCAGCTTAGAGGCAGGGGGATACACCGGGGAGCTGTTTTTT. This sequence encodes CASSLEAGGYTGELFF.

This chain joins TRBV12-3 or TRBV12-4 and TRBJ1-3; 7 bases are shared with TRBD1. Trimming took 5 bases from V and 8 from J; bases not matched to a gene: 6. The CDR3 is 13 residues long. The CDR3 loop reads CASSTGVGYTIYF. The CDR3 coding sequence is TGTGCCAGCAGTACAGGGGTGGGATACACCATATATTTT.

This chain connects TRBV18 to TRBJ2-7; weak D call: TRBD1 (5 bases). Trimming shortened V by 1 base and J by 2 bases, and 15 bases separated the two germline ends. The CDR3 runs 16 residues. From germline, CDR1 is KGHSH and CDR2 LQKENI. This chain's CDR3 is CASSPQRLDKAYEQYF. In DNA, the CDR3 is TGTGCCAGCTCACCACAACGCCTGGACAAAGCCTACGAGCAGTACTTC.

In this sample, this clone turned up a few times. The V call is TRBV30, the J call TRBJ2-7; maybe TRBD2 (5 bases). Between the trimmed V and J ends, which lost 5 bases and 1 base, there was a span of 6 bases. The CDR3 covers 11 residues. CDR1 is GTSNPN, CDR2 SVGIG, per germline (reference sequence). The CDR3 protein is CAWGSSYEQYF. The DNA of the CDR3 is TGTGCCTGGGGGAGTTCCTACGAGCAGTACTTC.

The sample holds one count of this clone. The V call is TRBV11-2, the J call TRBJ2-1, with unresolved D. The germline CDR1 and CDR2 sequences are SGHAT and FQNNGV. V lost 2 bases and J 6 bases, leaving 14 bases between the germline ends. The CDR3 loop spans 15 amino acids. The CDR3: CASSLTADSGNEQFF. CDR3 nucleotide sequence: TGTGCCAGCAGCTTAACGGCAGATTCCGGCAATGAGCAGTTCTTC.

The rearrangement links TRBV3-1 (or the pseudogene TRBV3-2) to TRBJ1-2; D remains ambiguous. Between the trimmed V and J ends, which lost 1 base and 0 bases, there was a span of 9 bases. Germline-derived CDR1 and CDR2 are LGHDT and YNNKEL (reference sequence). This CDR3 region has 15 residues. CDR3 in DNA: TGTGCCAGCAGCCAAGGACATCACGCTAACTATGGCTACACCTTC. The encoded protein is CASSQGHHANYGYTF.